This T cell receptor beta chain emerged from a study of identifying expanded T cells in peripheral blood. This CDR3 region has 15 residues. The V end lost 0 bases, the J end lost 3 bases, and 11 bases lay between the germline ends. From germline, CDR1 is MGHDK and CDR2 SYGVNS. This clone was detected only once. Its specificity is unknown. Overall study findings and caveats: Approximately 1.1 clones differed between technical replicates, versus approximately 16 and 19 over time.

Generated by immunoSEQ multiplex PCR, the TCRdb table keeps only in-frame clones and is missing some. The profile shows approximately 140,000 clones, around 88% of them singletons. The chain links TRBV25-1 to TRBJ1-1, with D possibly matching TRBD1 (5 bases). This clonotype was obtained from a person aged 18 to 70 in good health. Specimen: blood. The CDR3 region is CASSEYTAGDTEAFF. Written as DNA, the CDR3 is TGTGCCAGCAGTGAATATACCGCGGGGGACACTGAAGCTTTCTTT.